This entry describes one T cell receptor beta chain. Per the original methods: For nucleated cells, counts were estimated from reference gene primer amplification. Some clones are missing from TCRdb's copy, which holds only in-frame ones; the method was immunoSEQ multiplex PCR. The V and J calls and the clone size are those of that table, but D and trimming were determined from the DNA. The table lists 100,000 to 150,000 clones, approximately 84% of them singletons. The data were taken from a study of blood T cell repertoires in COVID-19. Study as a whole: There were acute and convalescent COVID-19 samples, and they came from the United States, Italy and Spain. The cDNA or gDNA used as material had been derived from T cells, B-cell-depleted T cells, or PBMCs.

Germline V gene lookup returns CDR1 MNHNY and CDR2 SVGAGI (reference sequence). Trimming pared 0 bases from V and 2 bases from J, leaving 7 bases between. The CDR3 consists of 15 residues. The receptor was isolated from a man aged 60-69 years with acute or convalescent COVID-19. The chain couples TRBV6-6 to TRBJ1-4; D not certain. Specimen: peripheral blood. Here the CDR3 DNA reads TGTGCCAGCAGTTACTCCCCTGTGACTAATGAAAAACTGTTTTTT. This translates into CASSYSPVTNEKLFF.